These 21 T cell receptor beta chains were all obtained from the same sample, sequenced in a study of T cell repertoires in cytomegalovirus infection. TCRdb recomputed calls from the reads with MiXCR, one row per CDR3 protein. The sample has 550,000 to 850,000 distinct CDR3 sequences; around a third are singletons. Antigens for these TCRs are unknown. The source material was cultured PBMCs, sampled from culture after CMV antigen stimulation. The receptors were sampled from a human donor in good health (CMV status not recorded). Some clones in this sample may be carry-over from other donors' samples.

This clonotype was found once. The V and J genes are TRBV20-1 and TRBJ2-3, with D perhaps TRBD2 (6 bases). V lost 6 bases and J 1 base, leaving 14 bases between the germline ends. Germline CDR1 DFQATT, CDR2 SNEGSKA (reference sequence). The CDR3 contains 14 residues. In DNA form, the CDR3 reads TGCAGTGCAAAGCGGACGGGGGGCACAGATACGCAGTATTTT. This codes for CSAKRTGGTDTQYF.

This clonotype was counted only a few times. V usage is TRBV27 and J usage is TRBJ2-1, with D unclear. The germline CDR1 and CDR2 sequences are MNHEY and SMNVEV (reference sequence). V was trimmed by 2 bases and J by 2 bases, leaving 10 bases between them. The CDR3 is 15 residues long. This CDR3 is CASSLRLGPYNEQFF. CDR3 coding DNA: TGTGCCAGCAGTTTAAGGCTGGGTCCCTACAATGAGCAGTTCTTC.

The DNA for the CDR3 is TGTGCCAGTAGTTCTCATTATGACGCAGCTGAAGCTTTCTTT. It encodes CASSSHYDAAEAFF. This rearrangement joins TRBV19 to TRBJ1-1; D unclear. This CDR3 has 14 amino acids. Germline assignment: CDR1 LNHDA and CDR2 SQIVND (reference sequence). V lost 5 bases and J lost 6, with 16 bases in between.

This clonotype was recorded a few times. V gene TRBV2 combines with J gene TRBJ1-2; maybe TRBD1 (5 bases). The CDR3 length is 13 residues. Germline V gene lookup returns CDR1 SNHLY and CDR2 FYNNEI. Deletions cut 3 bases from V and 8 bases from J, with 13 bases between. The CDR3 loop reads CASSDHHRPGYTF. The CDR3 DNA sequence: TGTGCCAGCAGTGACCATCACAGGCCCGGCTACACCTTC.

The chain employs TRBV7-2 and TRBJ2-2; 10 nucleotides align to TRBD2. V was pared by 1 base and J by 7 bases, with 6 bases of the junction left unmatched. Germline-derived CDR1 and CDR2 are SGHTA and FQGNSA. The CDR3 contains 16 residues. CDR3 sequence reads: CASSLVTSGNGGELFF. The CDR3 bases are TGTGCCAGCAGCTTAGTTACTAGCGGGAATGGCGGGGAGCTGTTTTTT.

The rearrangement joins TRBV6-1 to TRBJ2-5, with 7 bases that match TRBD1. The CDR3 sequence is 17 residues long. V shed 5 bases, J shed 4 bases, and the junction held 16 bases outside the gene matches. Germline CDR1 is MNHNS and CDR2 is SASEGT. The CDR3 is CASSYPAPGQSVETQYF. CDR3 nucleotides: TGTGCCAGCAGTTACCCTGCCCCGGGACAGAGTGTAGAGACCCAGTACTTC.

This clonotype was seen a few times. This chain connects TRBV12-3 or TRBV12-4 to TRBJ2-1, with 11 bases matching TRBD2. With V trimmed by 6 bases and J by 14 bases, 9 bases remained unmatched. CDR3 length: 13 residues. CDR3 nucleotides: TGTGCCAGCAGGGCGACTAGCGGGATTGCGGAGTTCTTC. The encoded protein is CASRATSGIAEFF.

This rearrangement joins TRBV5-4 to TRBJ2-5; D may be TRBD1 (6 bases). V was pared by 4 bases and J by 4 bases, with 17 bases between. The V gene's germline CDR1 is SGHNT and CDR2 YYREEE (reference sequence). This CDR3 is 15 amino acids long. CDR3 residues: CASSRDMGVGETQYF. CDR3 DNA sequence: TGTGCCAGCAGCCGGGACATGGGGGTCGGAGAGACCCAGTACTTC.

There are a few counts of this clonotype. The genes are TRBV7-2 and TRBJ2-2; 9 bases fit TRBD2. Trimming at V came to 0 bases and at J to 6 bases, leaving 5 bases not matched to a gene. CDR1 is SGHTA and CDR2 is FQGNSA in the germline V gene. The CDR3 is 16 amino acids. As DNA, the CDR3 is TGTGCCAGCAGCTTAGCGGCGGGAGGGACGTCCGGGGAGCTGTTTTTT. It translates to CASSLAAGGTSGELFF.

This clonotype came up many times. The genes are TRBV7-9 and TRBJ2-3; 8 bases match TRBD2. V lost 6 bases, J lost 2 bases, and 7 bases stayed unmatched. The V gene's germline CDR1 is SEHNR and CDR2 FQNEAQ (reference sequence). The CDR3 is 15 residues long. The CDR3 DNA is TGTGCCAGCAGTCGAGCGGGGGCAGACACAGATACGCAGTATTTT. Its protein is CASSRAGADTDTQYF.

This clonotype was seen a few times. The chain couples TRBV12-3 or TRBV12-4 to TRBJ2-1; TRBD2 is a possible D gene (5 bases). Trimming shortened V by 4 bases and J by 6 bases, and 16 bases separated the two germline ends. The CDR3 has 15 residues. CDR3 nucleotides: TGTGCCAGCAGTTATGGGAGCCCCCCCTCCAATGAGCAGTTCTTC. Protein product: CASSYGSPPSNEQFF.

This clonotype showed up just a few times. V is TRBV7-2 and J is TRBJ1-5; perhaps TRBD1 as D (5 bases). Germline lookup yields CDR1 SGHTA and CDR2 FQGNSA. The CDR3 contains 15 residues. With 2 bases removed from V and 3 bases from J, the gap between germline ends came to 11 bases. CDR3 bases: TGTGCCAGCAGCTTACGGGGAGGGACCAATCAGCCCCAGCATTTT. Translating it yields CASSLRGGTNQPQHF.

This clonotype was seen more than once but under ten times. The V gene is TRBV7-2, the J gene TRBJ2-3, with 8 bases matching TRBD2. V trimming: 0 bases; J trimming: 11 bases; junction bases outside the gene matches: 10. The CDR3 consists of 15 residues. The germline gives CDR1 SGHTA, CDR2 FQGNSA. CDR3 in amino acids: CASSLAGGLAGVQYF. CDR3 nucleotide sequence: TGTGCCAGCAGCTTAGCGGGAGGGCTAGCGGGCGTGCAGTATTTT.

This chain uses TRBV20-1 with TRBJ1-2; no clear D. V was pared by 5 bases and J by 4 bases, with 17 bases between. This CDR3 spans 14 amino acids. The germline V gene has CDR1 DFQATT and CDR2 SNEGSKA (reference sequence). The CDR3 sequence is CSARLAGNFYGYTF. CDR3 coding DNA: TGCAGTGCTCGATTAGCCGGGAATTTCTATGGCTACACCTTC.

The genes are TRBV6-1 and TRBJ2-5; maybe TRBD2 (6 bases). Germline CDR1 MNHNS, CDR2 SASEGT. Trimming removed 6 bases at V and 5 bases at J, with 22 bases between. This CDR3 region has 16 residues. DNA for the CDR3: TGTGCCAGCAGGGGAGGCGGTATCAGAGGGTGGGAGACCCAGTACTTC. This sequence encodes CASRGGGIRGWETQYF.

This clonotype was counted only a few times. The genes are TRBV5-1 and TRBJ2-3; D might be TRBD1 or TRBD2, each matching 6 bases. The V and J ends lost 5 bases and 4 bases respectively, with 14 bases between them. This CDR3 spans 14 amino acids. CDR1 is SGHRS, CDR2 YFSETQ, per germline. This CDR3 is CASRRGPLPDTQYF. The CDR3 region has the DNA TGCGCCAGCAGACGGGGGCCCCTCCCAGATACGCAGTATTTT.

This clonotype was observed a few times. The chain carries TRBV7-2 and TRBJ2-1; 7 nucleotides align to TRBD2. Germline V gene sequence: CDR1 SGHTA, CDR2 FQGNSA. Germline trimming cut 3 bases from V and 10 bases from J; bases unmatched to any gene: 12. The CDR3 sequence is 15 residues long. DNA for the CDR3: TGTGCCAGCAGCTTGTCGGCGGGCGTGGGGGGGGAGCAGTTCTTC. Amino acid sequence: CASSLSAGVGGEQFF.

This clonotype was counted a few times. V gene TRBV19 combines with J gene TRBJ2-2; D uncertain. The germline CDR1 and CDR2 sequences are LNHDA and SQIVND (reference sequence). This CDR3 is built from 16 residues. Trimming stripped 3 bases from V and 0 bases from J, with 11 bases between. Here the CDR3 DNA reads TGTGCCAGTAGTATGTGGGCGCCGGCGAACACCGGGGAGCTGTTTTTT. Translated: CASSMWAPANTGELFF. The complete variable domain, with remaining parts taken from reference TRBV19 and TRBJ2-2, reads DGGITQSPKYLFRKEGQNVTLSCEQNLNHDAMYWYRQDPGQGLRLIYYSQIVNDFQKGDIAEGYSVSREKKESFPLTVTSAQKNPTAFYLCASSMWAPANTGELFFGEGSRLTVL.

Note on this clonotype: Mismatch with germline at one junction end may stem from a read error. The chain combines TRBV11-2 with TRBJ2-1, with D uncertain. The CDR3 covers 17 residues. Looked up from germline, CDR1 is SGHAT and CDR2 is FQNNGV. CDR3 sequence: CASSLPRERQTYKEQFF. The DNA for the CDR3 is TGTGCCAGCAGCCTCCCCCGCGAGAGGCAGACCTACAAAGAGCAGTTCTTC.

This clonotype appeared a few times. The gene calls are TRBV19 and TRBJ1-1; 12 bases map to TRBD1. Germline trimming cut 0 bases from V and 0 bases from J; bases unmatched to any gene: 11. CDR1 and CDR2 (germline): LNHDA, SQIVND (reference sequence). The CDR3 is made up of 20 amino acids. The CDR3 reads CASSIDLWGGQGALNTEAFF. In nucleotides, the CDR3 is TGTGCCAGTAGTATAGATCTATGGGGGGGACAGGGGGCCCTGAACACTGAAGCTTTCTTT.

This clonotype was counted a few times. The chain is built from TRBV7-9 and TRBJ2-1, with D unclear. CDR3 size: 13 residues. V was trimmed by 1 base and J by 4 bases, leaving 5 bases between them. Germline CDR1 SEHNR, CDR2 FQNEAQ (reference sequence). The CDR3 DNA is TGTGCCAGCAGCTTAGTGGCGTACAATGAGCAGTTCTTC. Its translation is CASSLVAYNEQFF.